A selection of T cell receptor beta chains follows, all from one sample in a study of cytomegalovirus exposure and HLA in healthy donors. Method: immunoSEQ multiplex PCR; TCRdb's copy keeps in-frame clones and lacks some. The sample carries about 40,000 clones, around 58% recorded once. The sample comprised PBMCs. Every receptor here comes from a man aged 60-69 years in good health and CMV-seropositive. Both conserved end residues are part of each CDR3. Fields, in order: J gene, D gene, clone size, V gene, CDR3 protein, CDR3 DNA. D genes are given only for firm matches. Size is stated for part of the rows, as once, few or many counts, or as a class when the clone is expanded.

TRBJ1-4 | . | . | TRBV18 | CASSPRPLQGGTSNEKLFF | TGTGCCAGCTCACCACGCCCATTGCAGGGAGGCACAAGTAATGAAAAACTGTTTTTT
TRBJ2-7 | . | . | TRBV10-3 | CAPCYEQYF | TGTGCCCCCTGCTACGAGCAGTACTTC
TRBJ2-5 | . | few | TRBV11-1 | CASSLSGVLETQYF | TGTGCCAGCAGCTTATCCGGGGTCCTAGAGACCCAGTACTTC
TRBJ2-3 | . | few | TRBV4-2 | CASSPGSWADTQYF | TGTGCCAGCAGCCCCGGGAGTTGGGCAGATACGCAGTATTTT
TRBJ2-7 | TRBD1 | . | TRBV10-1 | CASSEGQGAYEQYF | TGCGCCAGCAGTGAGGGACAGGGGGCCTACGAGCAGTACTTC
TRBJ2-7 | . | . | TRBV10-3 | CAISEEQTKSEQYF | TGTGCCATCAGTGAAGAGCAAACCAAGTCCGAGCAGTACTTC
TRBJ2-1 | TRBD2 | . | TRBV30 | CAWSPSGSAGYEQFF | TGTGCCTGGAGTCCGAGCGGGAGTGCCGGGTATGAGCAGTTCTTC
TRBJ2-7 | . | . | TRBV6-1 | CASSEYVGYEQYF | TGTGCCAGCAGTGAATATGTGGGCTACGAGCAGTACTTC
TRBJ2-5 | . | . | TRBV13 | CASSLMGAGETQYF | TGTGCCAGCAGCTTAATGGGGGCTGGGGAGACCCAGTACTTC
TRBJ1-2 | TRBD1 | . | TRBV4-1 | CASRLVQGHDGYTF | TGCGCCAGCAGACTAGTACAGGGGCATGATGGCTACACCTTC
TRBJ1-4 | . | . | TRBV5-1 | CASSFYALGQGKEKLFF | TGCGCCAGCAGCTTTTATGCGCTGGGTCAGGGAAAAGAAAAACTGTTTTTT
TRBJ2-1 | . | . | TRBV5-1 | CAGSPVAGGNYNEQFF | TGCGCCGGCAGCCCGGTTGCAGGGGGGAACTACAATGAGCAGTTCTTC
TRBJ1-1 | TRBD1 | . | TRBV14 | CASSHAPGQPTEAFF | TGTGCCAGCAGCCATGCCCCGGGACAGCCCACTGAAGCTTTCTTT
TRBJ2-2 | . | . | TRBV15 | CATSRDGATGELFF | TGTGCCACCAGCAGAGATGGGGCCACCGGGGAGCTGTTTTTT
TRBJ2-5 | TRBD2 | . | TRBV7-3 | CASSLGTQREKYF | TGTGCCAGCAGCTTAGGAACCCAGCGGGAGAAGTACTTC
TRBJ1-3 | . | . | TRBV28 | CASSTRGGSGNTIYF | TGTGCCAGCAGTACCAGGGGTGGCTCTGGAAACACCATATATTTT
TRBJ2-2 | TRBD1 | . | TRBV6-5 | CASRGQGDTGELFF | TGTGCCAGCCGGGGACAGGGGGACACCGGGGAGCTGTTTTTT
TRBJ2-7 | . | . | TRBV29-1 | CSVTKRNNEQYF | TGCAGCGTTACTAAACGGAACAACGAGCAGTACTTC
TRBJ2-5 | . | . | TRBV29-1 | CSVEGALETQYF | TGCAGCGTTGAGGGGGCTCTAGAGACCCAGTACTTC
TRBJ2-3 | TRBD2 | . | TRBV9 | CASSPRLAGGQDTQYF | TGTGCCAGCAGCCCTCGACTAGCGGGAGGGCAAGATACGCAGTATTTT
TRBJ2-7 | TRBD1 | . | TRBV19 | CASAVSYTGAYEQYF | TGTGCCTCGGCCGTTTCTTATACAGGGGCCTACGAGCAGTACTTC
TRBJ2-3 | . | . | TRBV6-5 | CASSTGVRTDTQYF | TGTGCCAGCAGTACCGGGGTCCGCACAGATACGCAGTATTTT
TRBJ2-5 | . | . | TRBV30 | CAWYSLETQYF | TGTGCCTGGTACTCGTTAGAGACCCAGTACTTC
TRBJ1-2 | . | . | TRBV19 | CASSEGGANYGYTF | TGTGCCAGTAGTGAAGGAGGGGCGAACTATGGCTACACCTTC
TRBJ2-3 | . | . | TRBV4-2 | CASSQASGEDTQYF | TGTGCCAGCAGCCAAGCCAGCGGAGAGGATACGCAGTATTTT
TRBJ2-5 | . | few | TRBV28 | CASSLAGVGETQYF | TGTGCCAGCAGTTTAGCAGGGGTCGGGGAGACCCAGTACTTC
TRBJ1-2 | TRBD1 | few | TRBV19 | CASSAQGGYGYTF | TGTGCCAGTAGTGCACAGGGGGGATATGGCTACACCTTC
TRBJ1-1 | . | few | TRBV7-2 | CASKVTVDFTEAFF | TGTGCCAGCAAGGTGACAGTTGATTTCACTGAAGCTTTCTTT
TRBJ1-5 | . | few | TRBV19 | CASSEELEGRGGPQHF | TGTGCCAGTAGTGAGGAGCTGGAGGGACGGGGTGGGCCCCAGCATTTT
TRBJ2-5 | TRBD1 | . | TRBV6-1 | CASSASRDRGGWGHQETQYF | TGTGCCAGCAGTGCTAGCCGGGACAGGGGAGGATGGGGCCACCAAGAGACCCAGTACTTC
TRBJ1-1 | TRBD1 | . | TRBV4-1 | CASSQGRQGSRREAFF | TGCGCCAGCAGCCAAGGGAGACAGGGGTCACGGCGTGAAGCTTTCTTT
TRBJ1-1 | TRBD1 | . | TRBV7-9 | CASSTLRQGRNTEAFF | TGTGCCAGCAGCACCCTTAGACAGGGGAGGAACACTGAAGCTTTCTTT
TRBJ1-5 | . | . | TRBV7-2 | CASSFRAPGNQPQHF | TGTGCCAGCAGCTTCCGGGCCCCGGGGAATCAGCCCCAGCATTTT
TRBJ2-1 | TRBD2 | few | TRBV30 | CAWSVSPEGREVYEQFF | TGTGCCTGGAGTGTCTCCCCCGAAGGGCGGGAGGTGTATGAGCAGTTCTTC
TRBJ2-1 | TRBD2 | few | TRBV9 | CASSRAGGNQEKQFF | TGTGCCAGCAGCCGGGCGGGGGGCAACCAGGAGAAGCAGTTCTTC
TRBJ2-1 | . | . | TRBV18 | CASSLTGNEQFF | TGTGCCAGCTCACTAACCGGGAACGAGCAGTTCTTC
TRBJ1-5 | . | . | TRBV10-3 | CAISQKEDQPQHF | TGTGCCATCAGCCAAAAAGAGGATCAGCCCCAGCATTTT
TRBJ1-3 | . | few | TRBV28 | CAILSGNTIYF | TGTGCCATTCTGTCTGGAAACACCATATATTTT
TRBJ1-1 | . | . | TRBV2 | CASSEERAPSTEAFF | TGTGCCAGCAGTGAGGAGAGAGCCCCAAGTACTGAAGCTTTCTTT
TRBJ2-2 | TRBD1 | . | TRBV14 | CASSPTEGADTGELFF | TGTGCCAGCAGCCCCACCGAGGGGGCGGATACCGGGGAGCTGTTTTTT
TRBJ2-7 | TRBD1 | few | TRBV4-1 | CASSGPGQGIYEQYF | TGCGCCAGCAGCGGACCGGGACAGGGTATTTACGAGCAGTACTTC
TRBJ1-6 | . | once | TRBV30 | CAWRTGSPLHF | TGTGCCTGGAGGACTGGATCACCCCTCCACTTT